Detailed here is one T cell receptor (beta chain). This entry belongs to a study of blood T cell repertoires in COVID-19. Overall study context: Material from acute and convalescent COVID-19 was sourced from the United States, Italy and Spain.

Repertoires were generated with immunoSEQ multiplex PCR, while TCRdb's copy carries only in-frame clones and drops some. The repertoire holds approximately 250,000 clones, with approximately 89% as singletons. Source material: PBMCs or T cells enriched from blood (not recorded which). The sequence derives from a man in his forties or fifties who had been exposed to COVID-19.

The CDR3 nucleotides are TGTGCCAGCAGTTCAGAGCCTCGGGTCAGATACGAGCAGTACTTC. This sequence encodes CASSSEPRVRYEQYF. J is TRBJ2-7 and V is TRBV5-8; D not certain. Germline CDR1 is SGHTS and CDR2 is YDEGEE. The germline V and J ends were trimmed by 5 bases and 4 bases, with 19 bases remaining between them. The CDR3 is made up of 15 amino acids. The full variable domain, with the rest looked up from reference TRBV5-8 and TRBJ2-7, is EAGVTQSPTHLIKTRGQQATLRCSPISGHTSVYWYQQALGLGLQFLLWYDEGEERNRGNFPPRFSGRQFPNYSSELNVNALELEDSALYLCASSSEPRVRYEQYFGPGTRLTVT.